This T cell receptor beta chain was identified during a study of cytomegalovirus exposure and HLA in healthy donors. Researchers ran the PCR with 60 Vbeta and 13 Jbeta primers. The assay was immunoSEQ multiplex PCR, and TCRdb's table has in-frame clones only and misses some. The sample totals under 200,000 clones. Comments on this clone: The target antigen is unknown.

Broader study findings: Cytomegalovirus status was reportedly diagnosed by the classifier with high specificity and sensitivity. Analysis was carried out at a later point, and it linked a missense DCLRE1C variant to TCR beta V- and J-gene trimming.

The germline CDR1 and CDR2 sequences are SGHRS and YFSETQ. Trimming took 0 bases from V and 6 from J; bases not matched to a gene: 5. This CDR3 has 14 residues. The sequence was obtained from a man aged 30 to 39 in good health and CMV-seronegative. J is TRBJ2-7 and V is TRBV5-1; 8 nucleotides align to TRBD2. Sequenced: PBMCs. CDR3 sequence reads: CASSLAPGGLEQYF. The CDR3 bases are TGCGCCAGCAGCTTGGCCCCGGGAGGGCTCGAGCAGTACTTC.